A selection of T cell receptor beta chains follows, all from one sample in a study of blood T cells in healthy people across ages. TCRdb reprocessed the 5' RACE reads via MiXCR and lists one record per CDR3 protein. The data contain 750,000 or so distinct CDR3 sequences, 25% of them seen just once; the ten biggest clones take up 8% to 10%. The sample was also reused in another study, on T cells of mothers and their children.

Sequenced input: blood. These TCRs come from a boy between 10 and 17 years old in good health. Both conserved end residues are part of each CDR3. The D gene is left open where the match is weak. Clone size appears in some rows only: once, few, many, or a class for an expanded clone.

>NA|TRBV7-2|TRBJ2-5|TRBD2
TGTGCCAGCAGCGCCGAGCGGGGGGCGGGGGAGACCCAGTACTTC
CASSAERGAGETQYF
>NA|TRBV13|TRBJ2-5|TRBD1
TGTGCCAGCAGCTTTCAGGGGGCAGGGTTGGAGACCCAGTACTTC
CASSFQGAGLETQYF
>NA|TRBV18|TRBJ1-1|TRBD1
TGTGCCAGCTCACCAGGACAGGGGGTTTGGAACACTGAAGCTTTCTTT
CASSPGQGVWNTEAFF
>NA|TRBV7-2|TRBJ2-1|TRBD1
TGTGCCAGCAGCATCCCTCCGGGACAGGTGTTGGAGCAGTTCTTC
CASSIPPGQVLEQFF
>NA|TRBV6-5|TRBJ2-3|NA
TGTGCCAGCAGATCGTCGTCTAGCCGAGATACGCAGTATTTT
CASRSSSSRDTQYF
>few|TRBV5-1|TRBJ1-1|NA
TGCGCCAGCGTCTTAGGGACTGAAGCTTTCTTT
CASVLGTEAFF
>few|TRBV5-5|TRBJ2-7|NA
TGTGCCAGCAGCGCGGGACCGGAGCAGTACTTC
CASSAGPEQYF
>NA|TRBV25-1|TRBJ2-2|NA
TGTGCCAGCAGTCCGGCGACAGGGGCCACCGGGAGGGTGTTTTTT
CASSPATGATGRVFF
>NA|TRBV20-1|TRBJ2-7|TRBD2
TGCAGTGCAACCACCGGACTAGCGGGAGAAATAGGGTACGAGCAGTACTTC
CSATTGLAGEIGYEQYF
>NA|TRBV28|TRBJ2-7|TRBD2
TGTGCCAGCAGGGGTAGCGGGACTCCCCTTACCTACGAGCAGTACTTC
CASRGSGTPLTYEQYF
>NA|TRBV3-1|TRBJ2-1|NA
TGTGCCAGCAGGGCGCAGGACTACTCCTACAATGAGCAGTTCTTC
CASRAQDYSYNEQFF
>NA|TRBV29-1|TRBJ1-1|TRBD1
TGCAGCGTAACCTCTCAGGGGGGTGAAGCTTTCTTT
CSVTSQGGEAFF
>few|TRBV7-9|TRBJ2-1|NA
TGTGCCAGCAGCTCAACTAGGACCTACGATGAGCAGTTCTTC
CASSSTRTYDEQFF
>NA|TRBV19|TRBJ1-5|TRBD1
TGTGCCGGAGCCGGGACAGTGGGTCAGCCCCAGCATTTT
CAGAGTVGQPQHF
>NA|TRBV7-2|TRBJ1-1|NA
TGTGCCAGCAGCTTAGACGGCCACATGAACACTGAAGCTTTCTTT
CASSLDGHMNTEAFF
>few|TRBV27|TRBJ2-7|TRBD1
TGTGCCAGCAGGTGGGACAGGCGCTCCTACGAGCAGTACTTC
CASRWDRRSYEQYF
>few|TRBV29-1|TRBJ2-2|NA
TGCAGCGTTGAAGCGGGATTCGGGGAGCTGTTTTTT
CSVEAGFGELFF
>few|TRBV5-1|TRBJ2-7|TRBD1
TGCGCCAGCAGCTGGACAGGGCTGTACGAGCAGTACTTC
CASSWTGLYEQYF
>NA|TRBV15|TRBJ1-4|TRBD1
TGTGCCACCAGCAGAGCCGGGACAGGGACGTTCGGGGGTGAAAAACTGTTTTTT
CATSRAGTGTFGGEKLFF
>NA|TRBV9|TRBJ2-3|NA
TGTGCCAGCAGAGCGGCAGGCCTCCGAGATACGCAGTATTTT
CASRAAGLRDTQYF
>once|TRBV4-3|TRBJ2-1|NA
TGCGCCAGCAGCCAAGGGGGGAACCTCTGCAATGAGCAGTTCTTC
CASSQGGNLCNEQFF
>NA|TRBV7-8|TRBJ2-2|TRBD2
TGTGCCAGCAGCTTATCGAGCGGGGTGGGGGTCGGGGAGCTGTTTTTT
CASSLSSGVGVGELFF
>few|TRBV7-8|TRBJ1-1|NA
TGTGCCAGCAGCTTAGTGGTGTTGGGGGGTGAAGCTTTCTTT
CASSLVVLGGEAFF
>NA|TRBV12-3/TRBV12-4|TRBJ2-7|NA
TGTGCCAGCAGTCTTGGCCTCGGCCAGGTCAGGTACGAGCAGTACTTC
CASSLGLGQVRYEQYF
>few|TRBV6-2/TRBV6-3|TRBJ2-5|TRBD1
TGTGCCAGCAATCCGGACAGGGTGGGCGAGACCCAGTACTTC
CASNPDRVGETQYF
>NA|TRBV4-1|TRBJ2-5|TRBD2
TGCGCCAGCAGCCACGGGACTAGCGCCCAAGAGACCCAGTACTTC
CASSHGTSAQETQYF
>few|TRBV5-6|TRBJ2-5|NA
TGTGCCAGCAGTTCGGACAGCGCCCAAGAGACCCAGTACTTC
CASSSDSAQETQYF
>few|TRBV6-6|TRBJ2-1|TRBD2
TGTGCCAGCAGCCCACGCGACGGGGGGGCCTACAATGAGCAGTTCTTC
CASSPRDGGAYNEQFF
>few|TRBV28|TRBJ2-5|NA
TGTGCCAGCATGGGGCGGCTCCAAGAGACCCAGTACTTC
CASMGRLQETQYF
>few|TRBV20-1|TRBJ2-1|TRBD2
TGCAGTGCCAGCGGACTAGCGGAATACAATGAGCAGTTCTTC
CSASGLAEYNEQFF
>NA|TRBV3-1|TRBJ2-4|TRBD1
TGTGCCAGCAGCCAAGATCCGGGACAGGGGAACATTCAGTACTTC
CASSQDPGQGNIQYF
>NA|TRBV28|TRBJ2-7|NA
TGTGCCAGCAGTTTCCGAAGTCCCAACTACGAGCAGTACTTC
CASSFRSPNYEQYF
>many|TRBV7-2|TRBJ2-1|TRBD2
TGTGCCAGCAGCCCGACTAGCGGAGAGCAGTTCTTC
CASSPTSGEQFF
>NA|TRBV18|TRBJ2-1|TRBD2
TGTGCCAGCTCCCCCCCTACTAGCGGGGGATACAATGAGCAGTTCTTC
CASSPPTSGGYNEQFF
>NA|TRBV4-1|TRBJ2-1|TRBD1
TGCGCCAGCAGCCAAGCGGGGACAGGGGATGACTACAATGAGCGGTTCTTC
CASSQAGTGDDYNERFF
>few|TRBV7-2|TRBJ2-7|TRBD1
TGTGCCAGCAGCTGGGGGGGACAGGGCTACGAGCAGTACTTC
CASSWGGQGYEQYF
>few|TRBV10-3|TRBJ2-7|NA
TGTGCCATCAGTGGCCGGGGGTTCACCGCCTACGAGCAGTACTTC
CAISGRGFTAYEQYF
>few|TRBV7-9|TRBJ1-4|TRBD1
TGTGCCAGCAGGACAGGGATGGAAGAAAAACTGTTTTTT
CASRTGMEEKLFF
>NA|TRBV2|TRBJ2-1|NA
TGTGCCAGTGGGGATCGGACGGGAGATTACAATGAGCAGTTCTTC
CASGDRTGDYNEQFF
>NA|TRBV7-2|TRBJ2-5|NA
TGTGCCAGCAGCTTAATTTCGGGACCCGGCCGGGAGACCCAGTACTTC
CASSLISGPGRETQYF
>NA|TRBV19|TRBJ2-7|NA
TGTGCCAGTAGTACGGGTGACAGAGCGTGGTACGAGCAGTACTTC
CASSTGDRAWYEQYF
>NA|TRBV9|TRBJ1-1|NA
TGTGCCAGCAGGGGATTGGAGAACACTGAAGCTTTCTTT
CASRGLENTEAFF
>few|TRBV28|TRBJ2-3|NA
TGTGCCAGCAGTTTTCGTAGCGACACAGATACGCAGTATTTT
CASSFRSDTDTQYF
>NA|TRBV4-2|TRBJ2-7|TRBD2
TGTGCCAGCAGCTCCTGGGCGGGGGAGATCTACGAGCAGTACTTC
CASSSWAGEIYEQYF
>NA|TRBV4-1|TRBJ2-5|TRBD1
TGCGCCAGCAGCCAAGGACAGGGAACGTTTGAGACCCAGTACTTC
CASSQGQGTFETQYF
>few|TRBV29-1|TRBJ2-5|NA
TGCAGCGTTGGGGGGGTACAAGAGACCCAGTACTTC
CSVGGVQETQYF
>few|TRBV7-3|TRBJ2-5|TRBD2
TGTGCCAGCAGCCTAGGAATAAGCCCGGGGGGACCGGAGACCCAGTACTTC
CASSLGISPGGPETQYF
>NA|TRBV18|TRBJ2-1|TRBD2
TGTGCCAGCTCACCTGTAGTAGCGGGACCTGGGGAACTTTACAATGAGCAGTTCTTC
CASSPVVAGPGELYNEQFF
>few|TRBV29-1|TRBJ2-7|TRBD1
TGCAGCGTTGAAGATCGTGTGGCGGACAGGACCTCCTACGAGCAGTACTTC
CSVEDRVADRTSYEQYF
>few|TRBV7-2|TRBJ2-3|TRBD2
TGTGCCAGCAGCGCCAGCGGGAGTATCGGAACAGATACGCAGTATTTT
CASSASGSIGTDTQYF
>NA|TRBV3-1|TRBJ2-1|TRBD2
TGTGCCAGCAGCCGCGGGACTAGCGGGCGCTCCTACAATGAGCAGTTCTTC
CASSRGTSGRSYNEQFF
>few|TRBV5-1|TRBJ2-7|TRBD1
TGCGCCAGCAGCTTGTTGCCGGGACAGGGATCTGACAGCTCCTACGAGCAGTACTTC
CASSLLPGQGSDSSYEQYF
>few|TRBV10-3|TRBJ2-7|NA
TGTGCCATCAGTGAGTACAGGAGGGACGAGCAGTACTTC
CAISEYRRDEQYF
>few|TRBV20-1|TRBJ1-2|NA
TGCAGTGCTAGAGATTTGGACTATGGCTACACCTTC
CSARDLDYGYTF
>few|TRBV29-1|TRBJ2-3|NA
TGCAGCGTTACAGGGAAACCTAGCACAGATACGCAGTATTTT
CSVTGKPSTDTQYF
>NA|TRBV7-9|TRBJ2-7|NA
TGTGCCAGCAGCTGGGACGCGGGGCAGGACGAGCAGTACTTC
CASSWDAGQDEQYF
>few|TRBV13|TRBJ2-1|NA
TGTGCCAGCAGCTTAGTGGCAAATGAGCAGTTCTTC
CASSLVANEQFF
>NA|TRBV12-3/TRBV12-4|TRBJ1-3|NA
TGTGCCAGCAGCCTGGACCGAAACACCATATATTTT
CASSLDRNTIYF
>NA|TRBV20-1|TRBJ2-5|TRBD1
TGCAGTGCTTACAGGGGATCAGAGACCCAGTACTTC
CSAYRGSETQYF